Sequencing of this T cell receptor (beta chain) was carried out in a study of cytomegalovirus exposure and HLA in healthy donors. In the case of this clone: As yet, its antigen is unknown. Other DNA sequences of this sample code for an identical CDR3.

Study-level findings and limits: A later analysis linked a missense DCLRE1C variant to TCR beta V- and J-gene trimming. Later, TCR association rates were found to vary by HLA locus, highest for DRB1 and lowest for HLA-C.

The PCR employed 60 Vbeta primers together with 13 Jbeta primers. Sequencing used immunoSEQ multiplex PCR; TCRdb keeps in-frame clones, though not all of them. The sample holds about 94,000 clones, about 62% seen once. The sequenced sample consisted of PBMCs. This TCR was sampled from a young man in good health and CMV-seronegative.

The CDR3 DNA reads TGTGCCAGCAGCTTACCTCAAGGGGGCCAAGAGACCCAGTACTTC. As protein: CASSLPQGGQETQYF. The chain recombines TRBV7-6 with TRBJ2-5; weak D call: TRBD1 (6 bases). CDR3 length: 15 residues. Germline V gives CDR1 SGHVS, CDR2 FNYEAQ. V lost 2 bases and J 1 base, leaving 11 bases between the germline ends.